Below, 11 T cell receptor beta chains from the same sample are listed, as sequenced in a study of T cells in narcolepsy. The method was immunoSEQ multiplex PCR; TCRdb's version includes in-frame clones alone and lacks a portion of them. This table has 30,000 to 35,000 clones, roughly 87% appearing once. Material for sequencing was CD45RA- memory CD4+ T cells from PBMCs. Receptors were obtained from a human donor with narcolepsy.

The J gene is TRBJ2-3, the V gene TRBV5-5; a possible D gene is TRBD2 (5 bases). Trimming stripped 4 bases from V and 4 bases from J, with 10 bases between. Germline V lookup: CDR1 SGHKS, CDR2 YYEKEE (reference sequence). The CDR3 spans 13 residues. Written as DNA, the CDR3 is TGTGCCAGCAGCCTCGGGATCTCAGATACGCAGTATTTT. Translating gives CASSLGISDTQYF.

This chain links TRBV6-4 with TRBJ2-3; TRBD2 matches 8 bases. From germline, CDR1 is MRHNA and CDR2 SNTAGT. Trimming cost V 7 bases and J 6 bases; bases outside gene matches: 12. The CDR3 is made up of 15 amino acids. The CDR3: CASIGLAWFWDTQYF. The CDR3 DNA follows: TGTGCCAGCATCGGACTAGCTTGGTTCTGGGATACGCAGTATTTT.

The chain has TRBV29-1 and TRBJ1-2; D remains unclear. The CDR3 has 12 amino acids. The V and J ends lost 5 bases and 4 bases respectively, with 11 bases between them. Germline-derived CDR1 and CDR2 are SQVTM and ANQGSEA. The CDR3 DNA follows: TGCAGCGTTAGTCAGATTCGCTATGGCTACACCTTC. It encodes CSVSQIRYGYTF. Using reference TRBV29-1 and TRBJ1-2 for the parts outside the CDR3, the full variable domain is SAVISQKPSRDICQRGTSLTIQCQVDSQVTMMFWYRQQPGQSLTLIATANQGSEATYESGFVIDKFPISRPNLTFSTLTVSNMSPEDSSIYLCSVSQIRYGYTFGSGTRLTVV.

V usage is TRBV2 and J usage is TRBJ2-4; TRBD1 is a possible D gene (6 bases). The germline V gene encodes CDR1 SNHLY and CDR2 FYNNEI. Trimming left V 1 base short and J 4 bases short, with 8 bases between. This CDR3 comprises 14 residues. The CDR3 region is CASSEEGVKNIQYF. Written as DNA, the CDR3 is TGTGCCAGCAGTGAAGAGGGGGTAAAAAACATTCAGTACTTC.

This clone was observed a few times. Germline is not matched at one junction end, which may reflect a read error. This chain joins TRBV28 and TRBJ1-2, with 7 nucleotides matching TRBD1. Looked up from germline, CDR1 is MDHEN and CDR2 is SYDVKM. The CDR3 is 11 amino acids. The CDR3 region has the DNA TGTGCCAGCAGTCCGGGGACAGCTCCCCACTTC. Translated: CASSPGTAPHF.

This chain connects TRBV9 to TRBJ1-5, with a weak D call TRBD1 (6 bases). V was clipped by 0 bases and J by 10 bases, with 14 bases between them. Germline CDR1 reads SGDLS; CDR2 reads YYNGEE. This CDR3 spans 14 amino acids. The CDR3, as DNA: TGTGCCAGCAGCGTAGGAGGACAGAACGGACCCCAGCATTTT. This sequence encodes CASSVGGQNGPQHF.

The chain carries TRBV19 and TRBJ1-2, with 10 bases lining up with TRBD1. This CDR3 contains 15 residues. V was clipped by 4 bases and J by 4 bases; unmatched bases: 6. Germline-derived CDR1 and CDR2 are LNHDA and SQIVND (reference sequence). The CDR3 is CASSTQGTGVYGYTF. The CDR3 DNA reads as TGTGCCAGTAGTACCCAGGGGACAGGGGTCTATGGCTACACCTTC.

The V call is TRBV2, the J call TRBJ2-2; 10 bases are shared with TRBD2. The ends lost 5 bases at V and 4 bases at J; junction bases unmatched: 10. The CDR3 has 17 amino acids. Germline V lookup: CDR1 SNHLY, CDR2 FYNNEI. CDR3 in amino acids: CASSLTSGAKPTGELFF. The CDR3 region has the DNA TGTGCCAGCAGTCTCACTAGCGGGGCAAAGCCCACCGGGGAGCTGTTTTTT.

J is TRBJ2-1 and V is TRBV7-2, with TRBD2 matching 8 bases. This CDR3 comprises 14 residues. Germline values: CDR1 SGHTA, CDR2 FQGNSA. The V segment lost 4 bases and the J segment 7 bases; nucleotides outside the gene matches: 6. The CDR3 protein is CASSSFAGGNEQFF. The CDR3 coding sequence is TGTGCCAGCAGCTCCTTCGCGGGGGGAAATGAGCAGTTCTTC. The whole variable domain, filled in from reference TRBV7-2 and TRBJ2-1, reads GAGVSQSPSNKVTEKGKDVELRCDPISGHTALYWYRQSLGQGLEFLIYFQGNSAPDKSGLPSDRFSAERTGGSVSTLTIQRTQQEDSAVYLCASSSFAGGNEQFFGPGTRLTVL.

The V call is TRBV6-5, the J call TRBJ1-2; 10 bases agree with TRBD1. CDR3 length: 15 residues. CDR1 and CDR2 from the germline V gene are MNHEY and SVGAGI. V gave up 6 bases and J gave up 4 bases; unmatched junction bases: 8. The CDR3 sequence: CASRLPGQGIYGYTF. CDR3 nucleotides: TGTGCCAGCAGACTCCCGGGACAGGGGATCTATGGCTACACCTTC.

The rearrangement joins TRBV28 to TRBJ1-1, with TRBD1 as a possible D gene (5 bases). Per the germline V gene, CDR1 is MDHEN and CDR2 is SYDVKM. The CDR3 loop spans 14 amino acids. The V end lost 6 bases, the J end lost 2 bases, and 13 bases lay between the germline ends. Here the CDR3 reads CASRFPQGNTEAFF. CDR3 DNA: TGTGCCAGCAGATTTCCTCAGGGAAACACTGAAGCTTTCTTT.